This T cell receptor beta chain was recovered during a study of molecular identifiers for immune sequencing clone quantification. Study-wide points: Beyond 20 RNA copies, clones held over 98% of effector molecules, compared with under 1% in naive cells. Around 940,000 naive cells reportedly did not prevent detection of spiked Jurkat TCR RNA from one cell.

TCRdb redid the calling of the PCR reads with MiXCR, one entry per CDR3 protein. Of over 600,000 distinct CDR3 sequences in the sample, nearly 20% were seen once. Researchers sorted naive CD8 T cells as cells that were CD8+CD4-CCR7+CD45RA+. This clonotype was observed at least ten times. Its antigen is unknown. J gave up 1 base and V 1 base, and 1 base lay outside the gene matches. Germline-derived CDR1 and CDR2 are LGHNA and YSLEER. CDR3 length: 16 amino acids. V gene TRBV4-3 combines with J gene TRBJ2-6; the match to TRBD2 covers 7 bases. This receptor was taken from a human donor in good health. Some libraries in this study had Jurkat cell RNA spiked in. Sequencing input: naive CD8+ T cells from blood, with Jurkat cell RNA spiked in. As for subset: FACS-sorted CD8+CD4-CCR7+CD45RA+ naive T cells. In DNA form, the CDR3 reads TGCGCCAGCAGCCAAGGGGGGGGGTCTGGGGCCAACGTCCTGACTTTC. Translation: CASSQGGGSGANVLTF.